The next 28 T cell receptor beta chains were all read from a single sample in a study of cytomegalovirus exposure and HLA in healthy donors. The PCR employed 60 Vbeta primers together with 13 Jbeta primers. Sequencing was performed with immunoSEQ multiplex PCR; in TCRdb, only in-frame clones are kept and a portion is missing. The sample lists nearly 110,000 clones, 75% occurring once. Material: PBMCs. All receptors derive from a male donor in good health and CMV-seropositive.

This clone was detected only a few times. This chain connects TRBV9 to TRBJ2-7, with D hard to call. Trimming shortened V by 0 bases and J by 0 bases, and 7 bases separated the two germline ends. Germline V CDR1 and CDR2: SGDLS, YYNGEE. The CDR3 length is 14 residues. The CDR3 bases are TGTGCCAGCAGCGTAGGAGGTGACTCCTACGAGCAGTACTTC. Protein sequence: CASSVGGDSYEQYF.

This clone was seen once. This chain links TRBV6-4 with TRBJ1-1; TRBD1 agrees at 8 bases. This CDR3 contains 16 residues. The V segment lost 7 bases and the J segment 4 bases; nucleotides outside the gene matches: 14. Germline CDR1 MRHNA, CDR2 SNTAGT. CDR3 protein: CASKLDRETVGTEAFF. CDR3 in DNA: TGTGCCAGCAAGTTGGACAGGGAGACGGTGGGCACTGAAGCTTTCTTT.

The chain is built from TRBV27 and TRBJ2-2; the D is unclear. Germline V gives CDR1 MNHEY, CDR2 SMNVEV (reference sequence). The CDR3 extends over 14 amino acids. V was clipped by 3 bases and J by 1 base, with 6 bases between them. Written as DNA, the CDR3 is TGTGCCAGCAGTTTCAGTGGGAACACCGGGGAGCTGTTTTTT. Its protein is CASSFSGNTGELFF.

This chain's CDR3 is CASSLARQGAGNTIYF. In DNA form, the CDR3 reads TGTGCCAGCAGTTTAGCTCGGCAGGGGGCCGGAAACACCATATATTTT. The gene calls are TRBV28 and TRBJ1-3; 8 positions match TRBD1. Losses at the gene ends were 2 bases for V and 4 bases for J; bases not matched to a gene: 7. CDR1 and CDR2 from the germline V gene are MDHEN and SYDVKM. The CDR3 has 16 residues. The full variable domain, its missing parts supplied by reference TRBV28 and TRBJ1-3, is DVKVTQSSRYLVKRTGEKVFLECVQDMDHENMFWYRQDPGLGLRLIYFSYDVKMKEKGDIPEGYSVSREKKERFSLILESASTNQTSMYLCASSLARQGAGNTIYFGEGSWLTVV.

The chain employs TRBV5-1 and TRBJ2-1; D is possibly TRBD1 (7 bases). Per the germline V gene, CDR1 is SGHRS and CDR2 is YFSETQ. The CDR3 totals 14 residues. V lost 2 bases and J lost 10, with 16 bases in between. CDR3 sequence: CASSLGLQGPEQFF. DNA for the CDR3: TGCGCCAGCAGCTTAGGACTACAGGGGCCAGAGCAGTTCTTC.

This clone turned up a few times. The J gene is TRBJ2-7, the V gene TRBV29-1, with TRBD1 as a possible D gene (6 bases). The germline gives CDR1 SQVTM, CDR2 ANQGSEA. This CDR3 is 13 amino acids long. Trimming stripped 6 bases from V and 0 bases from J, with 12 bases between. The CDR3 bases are TGCAGCGTCGGACGGACAGTCTCCTACGAGCAGTACTTC. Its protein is CSVGRTVSYEQYF.

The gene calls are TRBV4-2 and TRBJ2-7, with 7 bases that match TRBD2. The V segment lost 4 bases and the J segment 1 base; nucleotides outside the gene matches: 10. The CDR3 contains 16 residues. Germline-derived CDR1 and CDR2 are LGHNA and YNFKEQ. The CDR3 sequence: CASSRARAGDSYEQYF. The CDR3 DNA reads TGTGCCAGCAGCCGGGCCAGGGCGGGGGATTCCTACGAGCAGTACTTC.

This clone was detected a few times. CDR3 sequence: CASRNRGRGGEGYTF. The CDR3 bases are TGTGCCAGTAGGAACAGGGGGCGAGGGGGCGAGGGCTACACCTTC. This chain connects TRBV19 to TRBJ1-2; TRBD1 agrees at 9 bases. The J segment lost 8 bases and the V segment lost 6 bases, leaving 13 bases of the junction unmatched. This CDR3 is 15 amino acids long. CDR1 is LNHDA and CDR2 is SQIVND in the germline V gene (reference sequence).

This chain's CDR3 is CASSLVGQWQYF. The CDR3 DNA sequence: TGTGCCAGCAGCTTAGTGGGACAGTGGCAGTACTTC. The chain recombines TRBV11-2 with TRBJ2-7, with TRBD1 identical over 7 bases. The length of the CDR3 is 12 residues. Germline V gene sequence: CDR1 SGHAT, CDR2 FQNNGV. V shed 1 base and J 9 bases; nucleotides not matched to a gene: 3.

This CDR3 reads CSVVEPGEPQHF. In nucleotides, the CDR3 is TGCAGCGTTGTAGAACCAGGGGAGCCCCAGCATTTT. This rearrangement joins TRBV29-1 to TRBJ1-5; perhaps TRBD1 as D (6 bases). Germline CDR1 SQVTM, CDR2 ANQGSEA. The CDR3 loop spans 12 amino acids. V was shortened by 4 bases and J by 8 bases, with 12 bases between the two germline ends.

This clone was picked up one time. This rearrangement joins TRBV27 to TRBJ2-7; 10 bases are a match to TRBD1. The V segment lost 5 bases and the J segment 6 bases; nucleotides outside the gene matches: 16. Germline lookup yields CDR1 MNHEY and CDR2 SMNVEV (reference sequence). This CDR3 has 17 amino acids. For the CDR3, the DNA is TGTGCCAGCAGTGAGCGCCCAGACAGGGGGCACGGTAGCGAGCAGTACTTC. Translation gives CASSERPDRGHGSEQYF.

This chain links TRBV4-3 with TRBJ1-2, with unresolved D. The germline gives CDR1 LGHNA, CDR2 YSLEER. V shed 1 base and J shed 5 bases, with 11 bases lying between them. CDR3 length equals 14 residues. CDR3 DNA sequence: TGCGCCAGCAGCCAAGCGGAGGGTGGATATGGCTACACCTTC. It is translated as CASSQAEGGYGYTF.

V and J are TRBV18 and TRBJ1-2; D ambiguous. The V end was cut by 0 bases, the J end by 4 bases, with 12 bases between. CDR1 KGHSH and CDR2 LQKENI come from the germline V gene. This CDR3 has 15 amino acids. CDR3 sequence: CASSPPERVPYGYTF. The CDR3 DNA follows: TGTGCCAGCTCACCACCGGAGCGCGTACCCTATGGCTACACCTTC.

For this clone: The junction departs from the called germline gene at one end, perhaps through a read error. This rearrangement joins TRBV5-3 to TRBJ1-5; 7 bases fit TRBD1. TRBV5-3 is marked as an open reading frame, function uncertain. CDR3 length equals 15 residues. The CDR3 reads CARSRGSSFNQPQNF. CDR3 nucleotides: TGTGCCAGGTCCAGGGGGTCCTCCTTCAATCAGCCCCAGAATTTT.

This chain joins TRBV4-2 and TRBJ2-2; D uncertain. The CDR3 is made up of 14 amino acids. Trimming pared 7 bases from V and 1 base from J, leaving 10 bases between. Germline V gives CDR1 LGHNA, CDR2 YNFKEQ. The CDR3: CASTLSVNTGELFF. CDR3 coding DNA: TGTGCCAGCACCCTGAGCGTGAACACCGGGGAGCTGTTTTTT.

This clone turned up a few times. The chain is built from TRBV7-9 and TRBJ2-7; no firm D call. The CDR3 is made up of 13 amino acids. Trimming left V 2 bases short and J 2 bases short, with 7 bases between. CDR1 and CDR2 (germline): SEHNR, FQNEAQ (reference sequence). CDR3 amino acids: CASSLRGTYEQYF. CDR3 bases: TGTGCCAGCAGCTTACGCGGAACCTACGAGCAGTACTTC. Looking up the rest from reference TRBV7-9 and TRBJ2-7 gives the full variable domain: DTGVSQNPRHKITKRGQNVTFRCDPISEHNRLYWYRQTLGQGPEFLTYFQNEAQLEKSRLLSDRFSAERPKGSFSTLEIQRTEQGDSAMYLCASSLRGTYEQYFGPGTRLTVT.

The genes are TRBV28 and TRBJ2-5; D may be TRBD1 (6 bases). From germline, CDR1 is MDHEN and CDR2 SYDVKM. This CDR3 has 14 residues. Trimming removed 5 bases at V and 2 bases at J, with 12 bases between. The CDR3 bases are TGTGCCAGCAGTCTTGGACAGCTTCAAGAGACCCAGTACTTC. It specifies CASSLGQLQETQYF.

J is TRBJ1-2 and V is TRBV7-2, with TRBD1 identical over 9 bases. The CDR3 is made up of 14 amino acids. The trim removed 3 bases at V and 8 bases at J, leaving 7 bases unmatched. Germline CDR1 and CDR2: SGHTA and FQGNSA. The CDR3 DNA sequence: TGTGCCAGCAGCTTCGACAGGGGGAGTTGGGGCTACACCTTC. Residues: CASSFDRGSWGYTF.

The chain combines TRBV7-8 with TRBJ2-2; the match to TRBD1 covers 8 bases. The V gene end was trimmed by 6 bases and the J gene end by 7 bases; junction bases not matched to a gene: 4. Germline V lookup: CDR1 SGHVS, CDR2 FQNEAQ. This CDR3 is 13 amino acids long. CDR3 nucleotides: TGTGCCAGCAGAAGGACAGGGTACGGGGAGCTGTTTTTT. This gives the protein CASRRTGYGELFF.

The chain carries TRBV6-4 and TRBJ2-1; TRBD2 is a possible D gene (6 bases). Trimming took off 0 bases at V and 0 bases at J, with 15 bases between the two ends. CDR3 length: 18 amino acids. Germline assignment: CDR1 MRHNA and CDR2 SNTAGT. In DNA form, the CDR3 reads TGTGCCAGCAGTGACTCAGGAGGGGTTGGGAGCTCCTACAATGAGCAGTTCTTC. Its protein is CASSDSGGVGSSYNEQFF.

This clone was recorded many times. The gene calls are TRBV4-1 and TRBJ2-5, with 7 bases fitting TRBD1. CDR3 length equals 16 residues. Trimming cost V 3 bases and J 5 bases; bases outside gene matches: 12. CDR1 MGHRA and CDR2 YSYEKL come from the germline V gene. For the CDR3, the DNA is TGCGCCAGCAGCCAGGTCCCCCTTCACAGGGGCGAGACCCAGTACTTC. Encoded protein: CASSQVPLHRGETQYF.

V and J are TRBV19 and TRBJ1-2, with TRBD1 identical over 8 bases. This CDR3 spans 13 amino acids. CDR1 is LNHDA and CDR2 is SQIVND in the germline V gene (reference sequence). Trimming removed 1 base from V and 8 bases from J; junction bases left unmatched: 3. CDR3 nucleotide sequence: TGTGCCAGTAGTATAGTCGCAGGGGGCGGCTACACCTTC. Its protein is CASSIVAGGGYTF.

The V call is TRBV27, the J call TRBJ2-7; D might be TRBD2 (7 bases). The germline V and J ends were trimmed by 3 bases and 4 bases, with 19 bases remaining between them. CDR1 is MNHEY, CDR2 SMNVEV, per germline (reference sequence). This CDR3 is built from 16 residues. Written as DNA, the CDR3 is TGTGCCAGCAGTTTTGGGACAAGGGGGGGCAAGTACGAGCAGTACTTC. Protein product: CASSFGTRGGKYEQYF.

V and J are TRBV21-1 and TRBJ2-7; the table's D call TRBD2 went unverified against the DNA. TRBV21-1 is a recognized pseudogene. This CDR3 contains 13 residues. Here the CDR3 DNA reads TGTGCCAGCAGCTCTCCGGCGGTTTGCGAGCAGTACTTC. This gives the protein CASSSPAVCEQYF.

DNA of the CDR3: TGTGCCAGCAGCCAAAGAGGGAGGCGGGGCACAGATACGCAGTATTTT. Translating it yields CASSQRGRRGTDTQYF. The J gene is TRBJ2-3, the V gene TRBV7-2; possible D gene TRBD2, 6 bases. There are 16 residues in the CDR3. Germline V gives CDR1 SGHTA, CDR2 FQGNSA. The germline V and J ends were trimmed by 5 bases and 1 base, with 16 bases remaining between them.

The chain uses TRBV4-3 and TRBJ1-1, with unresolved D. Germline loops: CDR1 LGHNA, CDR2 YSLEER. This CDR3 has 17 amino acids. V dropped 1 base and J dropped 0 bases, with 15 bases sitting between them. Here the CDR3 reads CASSQGVYSFMNTEAFF. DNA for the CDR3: TGCGCCAGCAGCCAAGGGGTTTACAGCTTCATGAACACTGAAGCTTTCTTT.

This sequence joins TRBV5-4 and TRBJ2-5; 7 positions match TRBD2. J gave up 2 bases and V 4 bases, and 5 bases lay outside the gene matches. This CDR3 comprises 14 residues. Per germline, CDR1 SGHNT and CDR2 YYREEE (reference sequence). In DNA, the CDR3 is TGTGCCAGCAGCAACGGACTAGAACAAGAGACCCAGTACTTC. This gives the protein CASSNGLEQETQYF.

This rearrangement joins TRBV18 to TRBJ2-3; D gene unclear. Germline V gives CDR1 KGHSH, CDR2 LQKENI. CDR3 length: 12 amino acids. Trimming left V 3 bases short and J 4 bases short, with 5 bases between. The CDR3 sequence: CASSPSADTQYF. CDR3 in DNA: TGTGCCAGCTCACCTTCCGCAGATACGCAGTATTTT.